Each of the 24 T cell receptor beta chains below was sequenced from the same sample in a study of T cells in Graves' hyperthyroidism and ophthalmopathy. RNA transcripts were the template for amplifying TCR beta CDR3 regions. The HTBI primer set served for first-round RT-PCR of the TCR CDR3. MiXCR was run by TCRdb on the multiplex PCR reads, yielding one entry per CDR3 protein. The sample holds 500,000 to 650,000 distinct CDR3 sequences; less than 20% are singletons and the top ten take about 45%. The sequenced material came from blood. These receptors all stem from a man between 35 and 55 years old with Graves' ophthalmopathy.

The chain links TRBV12-3 or TRBV12-4 to TRBJ2-7; 7 nucleotides match TRBD1. This CDR3 spans 15 amino acids. Trimming cost V 6 bases and J 0 bases; bases outside gene matches: 8. CDR3 amino acids: CASRPRTGSSYEQYF. CDR3 DNA sequence: TGTGCCAGCAGGCCGCGGACAGGAAGCTCCTACGAGCAGTACTTC.

A remark on this clonotype: A much larger clonotype is one base distant, so this may be a read error. V is TRBV18 and J is TRBJ2-7, with D possibly being TRBD1 or TRBD2 (5 bases each). CDR1 and CDR2 (germline): KGHSH, LQKENI. The CDR3 sequence is 13 residues long. This chain's CDR3 is CASPPRGEGEQYF. CDR3 nucleotides: TGTGCCAGCCCACCCAGAGGGGAAGGCGAGCAGTACTTC.

This clonotype was observed many times. The chain joins TRBV28 to TRBJ2-1, with a tentative D call TRBD2 (6 bases). Between the trimmed V and J ends, which lost 2 bases and 2 bases, there was a span of 13 bases. The germline gives CDR1 MDHEN, CDR2 SYDVKM. This CDR3 is built from 16 residues. The CDR3, as DNA: TGTGCCAGCAGTTTAACCGCGGGAACCACCTACAATGAGCAGTTCTTC. As protein: CASSLTAGTTYNEQFF.

The chain has TRBV29-1 and TRBJ1-3; D perhaps matches TRBD1 (5 bases). CDR1 is SQVTM, CDR2 ANQGSEA, per germline. V was cut by 3 bases and J by 3 bases, with 15 bases left in between. CDR3 length: 15 residues. The CDR3 sequence: CSVEDLSGYGNTIYF. CDR3 nucleotide sequence: TGCAGCGTTGAGGACCTCTCAGGGTATGGAAACACCATATATTTT.

This clonotype came up many times. V gene TRBV5-1 combines with J gene TRBJ2-1; 9 nucleotides agree with TRBD2. CDR1 and CDR2 from the germline V gene are SGHRS and YFSETQ. V shed 1 base, J shed 3 bases, and the junction held 5 bases outside the gene matches. The CDR3 length is 16 residues. The CDR3 is CASSLQGLALYNEQFF. Written as DNA, the CDR3 is TGCGCCAGCAGCTTGCAGGGACTAGCCCTCTACAATGAGCAGTTCTTC.

Ten or more counts support this clonotype. The gene calls are TRBV27 and TRBJ1-1, with D unresolved. The length of the CDR3 is 13 residues. The V gene's germline CDR1 is MNHEY and CDR2 SMNVEV (reference sequence). The germline V and J ends were trimmed by 6 bases and 0 bases, with 8 bases remaining between them. The CDR3 reads CASSRRVNTEAFF. CDR3 coding DNA: TGTGCCAGCAGCAGACGGGTGAACACTGAAGCTTTCTTT.

The chain is built from TRBV6-1 and TRBJ2-3, with a weak D call TRBD1 (5 bases). Germline CDR1 and CDR2: MNHNS and SASEGT. The ends were cut back, 2 bases at V and 9 bases at J, with 12 bases in the middle. The CDR3 length is 13 residues. The CDR3 is CASSESAGWTQYF. In DNA, the CDR3 is TGTGCCAGCAGTGAATCTGCAGGGTGGACGCAGTATTTT.

CDR3 bases: TGTGCCAGCAGCGCTAGCGGGGGGGCTAACAATGAGCAGTTCTTC. It codes for CASSASGGANNEQFF. This chain uses TRBV7-2 with TRBJ2-1, with 12 bases that match TRBD2. V lost 5 bases to trimming and J lost 5 bases; unmatched junction nucleotides: 4. The CDR3 spans 15 residues. Germline V gene data show CDR1 as SGHTA and CDR2 as FQGNSA. Full variable domain (rest looked up from reference TRBV7-2 and TRBJ2-1): GAGVSQSPSNKVTEKGKDVELRCDPISGHTALYWYRQSLGQGLEFLIYFQGNSAPDKSGLPSDRFSAERTGGSVSTLTIQRTQQEDSAVYLCASSASGGANNEQFFGPGTRLTVL.

This clonotype was counted only a few times. This chain connects TRBV6-1 to TRBJ1-1, with a tentative D call TRBD1 (6 bases). The germline V gene has CDR1 MNHNS and CDR2 SASEGT. Trimming left V 10 bases short and J 6 bases short, with 18 bases between. The CDR3 extends over 13 amino acids. The CDR3 bases are TGTGCCACCCACTCGGGGGGCAGCTCTGAAGCTTTCTTT. This gives the protein CATHSGGSSEAFF.

This clonotype was seen ten or more times. The rearrangement links TRBV6-5 to TRBJ2-7; 9 bases are a match to TRBD2. The trim removed 4 bases at V and 1 base at J, leaving 2 bases unmatched. The CDR3 extends over 14 amino acids. Germline CDR1 MNHEY, CDR2 SVGAGI. The CDR3 reads CASSSSGKSYEQYF. The CDR3 region has the DNA TGTGCCAGCAGTTCTAGCGGGAAATCCTACGAGCAGTACTTC.

Concerning this clonotype itself: It may be a read error: a sequence one base away is much more abundant. The chain carries TRBV12-3 or TRBV12-4 and TRBJ2-1; 11 positions match TRBD2. The CDR3 sequence is 17 residues long. With V trimmed by 2 bases and J by 8 bases, 11 bases remained unmatched. The CDR3 DNA reads as TGTGCCAGCAGTTTAATGCTAGCGGGAGGTACTTACGATGAGCAGTTCTTC. Translating it yields CASSLMLAGGTYDEQFF.

V and J are TRBV19 and TRBJ1-1; no clear D gene. Germline values: CDR1 LNHDA, CDR2 SQIVND (reference sequence). The CDR3 has 13 residues. Trimming took 3 bases from V and 10 from J, leaving 15 bases between them. The CDR3 protein is CASSMGARLGAFF. CDR3 bases: TGTGCCAGTAGTATGGGTGCCCGACTGGGAGCTTTCTTT.

This clonotype was recorded at least ten times. This chain connects TRBV6-2 or TRBV6-3 to TRBJ2-7; 12 nucleotides line up with TRBD1. V lost 7 bases, J lost 3 bases, and 7 bases stayed unmatched. This CDR3 is built from 15 residues. The V gene's germline CDR1 is MNHEY and CDR2 SVGEGT. The CDR3 loop is CASTPGTGGGYEQYF. CDR3 coding DNA: TGTGCCAGCACGCCAGGGACAGGGGGCGGCTACGAGCAGTACTTC.

This clonotype appeared once. The V and J genes are TRBV5-1 and TRBJ1-3; the D is unclear. This CDR3 spans 14 amino acids. Germline V gene lookup returns CDR1 SGHRS and CDR2 YFSETQ. Trimming cost V 4 bases and J 0 bases, with 8 bases left between them. The CDR3 sequence: CASSGDNSGNTIYF. The CDR3 DNA is TGCGCCAGCAGCGGAGACAACTCTGGAAACACCATATATTTT.

This clonotype showed up just a few times. The chain recombines TRBV15 with TRBJ1-4; D remains ambiguous. V was pared by 1 base and J by 8 bases, with 11 bases between. Germline CDR1 is LNHNV and CDR2 is YYDKDF (reference sequence). This CDR3 has 14 amino acids. The CDR3 protein is CATSRATGFEKLFF. In DNA form, the CDR3 reads TGTGCCACCAGCAGAGCTACGGGGTTCGAAAAACTGTTTTTT. Looking up the rest from reference TRBV15 and TRBJ1-4 gives the full variable domain: DAMVIQNPRYQVTQFGKPVTLSCSQTLNHNVMYWYQQKSSQAPKLLFHYYDKDFNNEADTPDNFQSRRPNTSFCFLDIRSPGLGDTAMYLCATSRATGFEKLFFGSGTQLSVL.

This clonotype has at least ten counts. This chain links TRBV16 with TRBJ2-5; D assignment may be TRBD1 or TRBD2 (5 bases each). The CDR3 length is 16 residues. Trimming cost V 0 bases and J 9 bases, with 20 bases left between them. Germline-derived CDR1 and CDR2 are KGHSY and FQNENV. The CDR3 DNA sequence: TGTGCCAGCAGCCAATCATACCAGCCCCAACTGGGGGCCCAGTACTTC. It codes for CASSQSYQPQLGAQYF.

The chain recombines TRBV6-6 with TRBJ2-7; 8 nucleotides align to TRBD2. CDR3 size: 15 residues. Germline V gives CDR1 MNHNY, CDR2 SVGAGI (reference sequence). V was pared by 2 bases and J by 7 bases, with 10 bases of the junction left unmatched. The CDR3 sequence is CASSYRGGWAREQYF. The CDR3 region has the DNA TGTGCCAGCAGTTACCGGGGGGGTTGGGCGCGGGAGCAGTACTTC.

Ten or more counts support this clonotype. The rearrangement links TRBV28 to TRBJ2-3, with 8 positions matching TRBD1. With 6 bases clipped from V and 0 bases from J, the junction kept 14 bases outside the gene matches. This CDR3 is built from 18 residues. Germline V CDR1 and CDR2: MDHEN, SYDVKM. The CDR3 DNA follows: TGTGCCAGCAGCCCCTCCGGGACAGGTCCCTTTAGCACAGATACGCAGTATTTT. Its translation is CASSPSGTGPFSTDTQYF.

V usage is TRBV5-1 and J usage is TRBJ2-5; D remains unclear. The ends were cut back, 4 bases at V and 1 base at J, with 8 bases in the middle. Germline assignment: CDR1 SGHRS and CDR2 YFSETQ. The CDR3 consists of 13 residues. The CDR3: CASSGMGQETQYF. The CDR3 bases are TGCGCCAGCAGCGGGATGGGCCAAGAGACCCAGTACTTC.

This clonotype was seen at least ten times. The rearrangement links TRBV11-2 to TRBJ2-1, with D possibly TRBD2 on 6 matching bases. Trimming left V 1 base short and J 5 bases short, with 21 bases between. Germline V gives CDR1 SGHAT, CDR2 FQNNGV. This CDR3 spans 18 amino acids. For the CDR3, the DNA is TGTGCCAGCAGCTTAGGGGGCGGGGTCCTTCCGGGTCACAATGAGCAGTTCTTC. Translating it yields CASSLGGGVLPGHNEQFF.

This clonotype was picked up a small number of times. The rearrangement uses TRBV27 and TRBJ1-1, with unresolved D. The CDR3 consists of 13 residues. Trimming removed 8 bases at V and 0 bases at J, with 10 bases between. Germline lookup yields CDR1 MNHEY and CDR2 SMNVEV (reference sequence). CDR3 protein: CASRSAVNTEAFF. CDR3 coding DNA: TGTGCCAGCCGCTCGGCAGTGAACACTGAAGCTTTCTTT.

At least ten counts were recorded for this clonotype. The chain is built from TRBV12-3 or TRBV12-4 and TRBJ1-5; 9 bases agree with TRBD1. This CDR3 spans 14 amino acids. Trimming cost V 7 bases and J 6 bases; bases outside gene matches: 7. DNA of the CDR3: TGTGCCAGCAAGACGACAGGGGGTAGTCAGCCCCAGCATTTT. This gives the protein CASKTTGGSQPQHF.

V usage is TRBV10-1 and J usage is TRBJ2-7; D is possibly TRBD1 (5 bases). Per germline, CDR1 WNHNN and CDR2 SYGVQD (reference sequence). V was pared by 7 bases and J by 1 base, with 11 bases between. CDR3 length: 13 amino acids. This CDR3 reads CASKNQGSYEQYF. The CDR3 bases are TGCGCCAGCAAAAATCAGGGTTCCTACGAGCAGTACTTC.

The table lists this clonotype with many counts. The V and J genes are TRBV6-1 and TRBJ1-2; D is unresolved. Trimming stripped 3 bases from V and 2 bases from J, with 7 bases between. Germline CDR1 is MNHNS and CDR2 is SASEGT. This CDR3 has 13 residues. CDR3 amino acids: CASSDRANYGYTF. In DNA, the CDR3 is TGTGCCAGCAGTGATAGGGCCAACTATGGCTACACCTTC.